The T cell receptor (beta chain) under discussion was sequenced for a study of CD8 T cells in ankylosing spondylitis. This clonotype was observed many times. Germline lookup yields CDR1 SGDLS and CDR2 YYNGEE. The CDR3 totals 15 residues. Trimming removed 0 bases at V and 2 bases at J, with 10 bases between. TCRdb itself ran the 5' RACE reads through MiXCR, one entry per CDR3 protein. The sample contains 35,000 to 50,000 distinct CDR3 sequences, around 3% of which appear only once. The sequence was collected from a male donor with ankylosing spondylitis or in good health (not recorded which). Input material: blood, either unsorted or a sorted T cell fraction (not recorded which). The genes are TRBV9 and TRBJ2-3; tentative D call: TRBD1 (6 bases). CDR3 sequence: CASSVDQGNTDTQYF. The CDR3 DNA follows: TGTGCCAGCAGCGTAGACCAGGGGAACACAGATACGCAGTATTTT.